The 8 T cell receptor beta chains presented below share a single source sample, sequenced in a study of CD8 T cells in ankylosing spondylitis. The study's findings and limits: Ankylosing spondylitis blood appeared to be characterized by a TCR beta motif of under 10 highly homologous variants.

TCRdb itself ran the 5' RACE reads through MiXCR, one entry per CDR3 protein. The table shows around 770,000 distinct CDR3 sequences, with over 9.5% occurring only once. These receptors' antigens are unknown. Specimen: blood, either unsorted or a sorted T cell fraction (not recorded which). The receptors come from a male donor with ankylosing spondylitis.

This clonotype was found a few times. This chain joins TRBV20-1 and TRBJ2-5; the match to TRBD2 covers 9 bases. CDR1 and CDR2 from the germline V gene are DFQATT and SNEGSKA (reference sequence). V lost 3 bases and J lost 5; bases outside the gene matches: 7. The CDR3 has 14 residues. The CDR3 sequence is CSASFASGMETQYF. The CDR3 DNA sequence: TGCAGTGCTAGTTTCGCTAGCGGGATGGAGACCCAGTACTTC.

The CDR3 is CSAPSGTSGYTF. In nucleotides, the CDR3 is TGCAGTGCTCCGTCCGGGACGTCCGGCTACACCTTC. This sequence joins TRBV20-1 and TRBJ1-2; D possibly corresponds to TRBD1 (5 bases). V lost 5 bases and J lost 8, with 15 bases in between. The length of the CDR3 is 12 residues. Germline V gives CDR1 DFQATT, CDR2 SNEGSKA (reference sequence).

The chain joins TRBV5-1 to TRBJ1-1; 7 nucleotides align to TRBD1. Germline V gene lookup returns CDR1 SGHRS and CDR2 YFSETQ. J was trimmed by 4 bases and V by 6 bases; bases with no gene match: 9. CDR3 size: 14 residues. The DNA for the CDR3 is TGCGCCAGCACTCAGGGGGGAATCGCCACTGAAGCTTTCTTT. Encoded protein: CASTQGGIATEAFF.

A few counts support this clonotype. The V gene is TRBV10-3, the J gene TRBJ2-2; 9 nucleotides line up with TRBD2. The CDR3 is 16 amino acids. In germline, CDR1 is ENHRY, CDR2 SYGVKD. Trimming cost V 3 bases and J 8 bases; bases outside gene matches: 10. The CDR3 DNA reads TGTGCCATCAGTGATCCTAGCGGGACATCCTGGGGGGAGCTGTTTTTT. Amino acids: CAISDPSGTSWGELFF.

The V call is TRBV10-3, the J call TRBJ2-1, with D perhaps matching TRBD2 (5 bases). From germline, CDR1 is ENHRY and CDR2 SYGVKD. V was shortened by 3 bases and J by 1 base, with 10 bases between the two germline ends. The CDR3 covers 15 residues. CDR3 sequence (DNA): TGTGCCATCAGTGATAGGCGGGTGTCCTACAATGAGCAGTTCTTC. This translates into CAISDRRVSYNEQFF.

This clonotype was detected a few times. This chain joins TRBV9 and TRBJ2-7; D unresolved. Looked up from germline, CDR1 is SGDLS and CDR2 is YYNGEE. V dropped 3 bases and J dropped 3 bases, with 13 bases sitting between them. This CDR3 has 14 residues. Here the CDR3 DNA reads TGTGCCAGCAGCGCCTCGGGCAACTTCTACGAGCAGTACTTC. Amino acids: CASSASGNFYEQYF.

At least ten counts were recorded for this clonotype. CDR3: CASSHDRNTGELFF. Written as DNA, the CDR3 is TGCGCCAGCAGCCATGACAGAAACACCGGGGAGCTGTTTTTT. This chain links TRBV4-3 with TRBJ2-2; weak D call: TRBD1 (5 bases). Trimming removed 3 bases from V and 2 bases from J, with 7 bases in between. Germline values: CDR1 LGHNA, CDR2 YSLEER. The CDR3 loop spans 14 amino acids.

This clonotype was observed a handful of times. J is TRBJ2-1 and V is TRBV5-1, with 7 positions matching TRBD2. This CDR3 region has 15 residues. From germline, CDR1 is SGHRS and CDR2 YFSETQ. V trimming: 1 base; J trimming: 4 bases; junction bases outside the gene matches: 5. CDR3 sequence: CASSLSGLQYNEQFF. CDR3 sequence (DNA): TGCGCCAGCAGCTTGTCGGGACTACAATACAATGAGCAGTTCTTC. Full variable domain (rest looked up from reference TRBV5-1 and TRBJ2-1): KAGVTQTPRYLIKTRGQQVTLSCSPISGHRSVSWYQQTPGQGLQFLFEYFSETQRNKGNFPGRFSGRQFSNSRSEMNVSTLELGDSALYLCASSLSGLQYNEQFFGPGTRLTVL.